This T cell receptor (beta chain) was recorded in a study of PD-1 blockade in classical Hodgkin lymphoma. Study summary: A 3 mg/kg intravenous dose of nivolumab was received by patients every 2 weeks.

Every patient had relapsed following autologous stem cell transplantation, and cohorts differed in brentuximab vedotin exposure. Responses achieved at best were complete response, partial response or progressive disease. Trimming stripped 0 bases from V and 10 bases from J, with 13 bases between. This CDR3 is 15 amino acids long. In germline, CDR1 is MNHEY, CDR2 SVGAGI. General study findings and limits: TCR diversity rose significantly by C4D1 in CD4+ but not CD8+ cells.

Clones were sequenced by immunoSEQ multiplex PCR, and TCRdb holds only the in-frame ones, with some missing. The table records more than 85,000 clones, around nine tenths of them present only once. A note on this clone: Its specificity is not known.

Material: peripheral blood mononuclear cells (PBMCs), obtained before the second cycle of nivolumab. The sequence derives from a human donor with classical Hodgkin lymphoma. The V and J genes are TRBV6-5 and TRBJ1-6; D may be TRBD1 (6 bases). The CDR3 is CASSYSGTRGSPLHF. For the CDR3, the DNA is TGTGCCAGCAGTTACTCAGGGACACGTGGGTCACCCCTCCACTTT.